These 28 T cell receptor beta chains were all obtained from the same sample, sequenced in a study of T cells in Graves' hyperthyroidism and ophthalmopathy. Amplification targeted TCR beta CDR3 regions from RNA transcripts. HTBI primers were employed in a first-round RT-PCR of the TCR CDR3. One entry per CDR3 protein results from TCRdb running MiXCR on the multiplex PCR reads. The profile shows hundreds of thousands of distinct CDR3 sequences, under 15% of them singletons. Sequencing was performed on blood. The source is a woman between 35 and 50 years old with Graves' ophthalmopathy.

This clonotype was recorded many times. This rearrangement joins TRBV6-1 to TRBJ2-6; maybe TRBD1 (5 bases). The V and J ends lost 2 bases and 2 bases respectively, with 7 bases between them. The CDR3 loop spans 15 amino acids. Germline-derived CDR1 and CDR2 are MNHNS and SASEGT. DNA of the CDR3: TGTGCCAGCAGTGAAACAGGAGCTGGGGCCAACGTCCTGACTTTC. Amino acid sequence: CASSETGAGANVLTF.

This clonotype has at least ten counts. The genes are TRBV20-1 and TRBJ2-7; TRBD1 matches at 9 bases. The V and J ends lost 6 bases and 4 bases, in that order; junction bases with no gene match: 7. The germline V gene has CDR1 DFQATT and CDR2 SNEGSKA (reference sequence). CDR3 length: 13 residues. CDR3 region: CSATGTGLYEQYF. As DNA, the CDR3 is TGCAGTGCCACTGGGACAGGGTTGTACGAGCAGTACTTC.

The V and J genes are TRBV20-1 and TRBJ1-4, with D hard to call. Trimming pared 3 bases from V and 6 bases from J, leaving 14 bases between. CDR3 length: 14 residues. CDR1 is DFQATT and CDR2 is SNEGSKA in the germline V gene (reference sequence). In DNA form, the CDR3 reads TGCAGTGCTAGTTCGGGCGGCCTGTATGAAAAACTGTTTTTT. Amino acids: CSASSGGLYEKLFF.

This clonotype was picked up many times. This chain connects TRBV24-1 to TRBJ1-1, with TRBD1 as a possible D gene (6 bases). The CDR3 has 13 amino acids. The germline gives CDR1 KGHDR, CDR2 SFDVKD. V dropped 4 bases and J dropped 3 bases, with 8 bases sitting between them. The CDR3 coding sequence is TGTGCCACCAGTGAAGGGGGGGACACTGAAGCTTTCTTT. Encoded protein: CATSEGGDTEAFF.

This clonotype was seen ten or more times. A junction boundary mismatches the germline segment, possibly from a read error. The J gene is TRBJ1-3, the V gene TRBV12-3 or TRBV12-4, with D uncertain. The CDR3 loop spans 16 amino acids. In DNA, the CDR3 is TGTGCCAGCAGTTTATATTTCAGCAACTCTGGAAACACCGTATATTTT. Translating gives CASSLYFSNSGNTVYF.

This clonotype appeared many times. The chain has TRBV6-5 and TRBJ2-4; 7 bases map to TRBD2. The CDR3 has 15 residues. V lost 4 bases, J lost 4 bases, and 7 bases stayed unmatched. Germline assignment: CDR1 MNHEY and CDR2 SVGAGI. CDR3 coding DNA: TGTGCCAGCAGTTTATCCCGACTAGCAAAAAACATTCAGTACTTC. Its protein product is CASSLSRLAKNIQYF.

The chain carries TRBV12-3 or TRBV12-4 and TRBJ2-7; D unresolved. CDR3 size: 14 residues. V dropped 7 bases and J dropped 5 bases, with 18 bases sitting between them. CDR3 protein: CASTQTTNQDEQYF. CDR3 coding DNA: TGTGCCAGCACCCAAACGACCAACCAGGACGAGCAGTACTTC.

This clonotype was recorded many times. The J gene is TRBJ2-7, the V gene TRBV2; 11 bases fit TRBD1. The J segment lost 2 bases and the V segment lost 7 bases, leaving 4 bases of the junction unmatched. The CDR3 extends over 14 amino acids. Germline lookup yields CDR1 SNHLY and CDR2 FYNNEI. The CDR3 sequence is CASIPGQGAYEQYF. The CDR3 DNA reads TGTGCCAGCATCCCGGGACAGGGGGCCTACGAGCAGTACTTC.

This clonotype was seen ten or more times. The chain recombines TRBV6-5 with TRBJ2-2; 10 bases are a match to TRBD2. Per the germline V gene, CDR1 is MNHEY and CDR2 is SVGAGI. The CDR3 is 14 residues long. V trimming: 6 bases; J trimming: 8 bases; junction bases outside the gene matches: 6. CDR3 amino acids: CASRPLAGGGELFF. The DNA for the CDR3 is TGTGCCAGCAGACCATTAGCGGGAGGTGGGGAGCTGTTTTTT.

This clonotype was detected ten times or more. J is TRBJ2-2 and V is TRBV6-2 or TRBV6-3, with 9 positions matching TRBD2. CDR3 length: 16 residues. CDR1 is MNHEY and CDR2 is SVGEGT in the germline V gene. Germline trimming cut 4 bases from V and 4 bases from J; bases unmatched to any gene: 7. The CDR3 sequence is CASSSYLAGRTGELFF. CDR3 bases: TGTGCCAGCAGTTCCTACCTAGCGGGACGCACCGGGGAGCTGTTTTTT.

The rearrangement joins TRBV5-6 to TRBJ1-2; possible D gene TRBD1, 5 bases. The V and J ends lost 0 bases and 6 bases respectively, with 30 bases between them. Looked up from germline, CDR1 is SGHDT and CDR2 is YYEEEE. The CDR3 consists of 20 residues. Here the CDR3 DNA reads TGTGCCAGCAGCTTGGTCCTAGGTCGTAAGGGGCAGGCTTCGCGCGATGGCTACACCTTC. Its protein is CASSLVLGRKGQASRDGYTF.

This clonotype was seen ten or more times. V is TRBV24-1 and J is TRBJ1-5; D gene ambiguous. Germline-derived CDR1 and CDR2 are KGHDR and SFDVKD. CDR3 size: 13 residues. V gave up 5 bases and J gave up 7 bases, with 11 bases separating them. CDR3 in DNA: TGTGCCACCAGTGGGGCCGTCGGACAGCCCCAGCATTTT. Amino acids: CATSGAVGQPQHF.

This clonotype was observed at least ten times. The chain recombines TRBV7-2 with TRBJ2-7; D is perhaps TRBD1 (6 bases). Trimming shortened V by 5 bases and J by 0 bases, and 11 bases separated the two germline ends. The CDR3 runs to 14 residues. In germline, CDR1 is SGHTA, CDR2 FQGNSA. In nucleotides, the CDR3 is TGTGCCAGCAGCCCAACAGGGAACTCCTACGAGCAGTACTTC. This encodes CASSPTGNSYEQYF. Combining the CDR3 with reference TRBV7-2 and TRBJ2-7 gives the whole variable domain GAGVSQSPSNKVTEKGKDVELRCDPISGHTALYWYRQSLGQGLEFLIYFQGNSAPDKSGLPSDRFSAERTGGSVSTLTIQRTQQEDSAVYLCASSPTGNSYEQYFGPGTRLTVT.

J is TRBJ2-7 and V is TRBV6-2 or TRBV6-3; TRBD2 matches 8 bases. V lost 2 bases, J lost 6 bases, and 9 bases stayed unmatched. Looked up from germline, CDR1 is MNHEY and CDR2 is SVGEGT. This CDR3 has 15 residues. This chain's CDR3 is CASSYGGPGGSEQYF. For the CDR3, the DNA is TGTGCCAGCAGTTACGGCGGGCCGGGGGGGAGCGAGCAGTACTTC.

This clonotype was seen only a few times. This chain uses TRBV30 with TRBJ2-7; D could derive from TRBD1 or TRBD2 (5 bases each). This CDR3 has 13 residues. The ends were cut back, 6 bases at V and 6 bases at J, with 18 bases in the middle. Looked up from germline, CDR1 is GTSNPN and CDR2 is SVGIG (reference sequence). CDR3 bases: TGTGCCTGCGAACCGGGACGATCTGGCGAGCAGTACTTC. Protein: CACEPGRSGEQYF.

There are many counts of this clonotype. This chain joins TRBV7-9 and TRBJ2-7; the match to TRBD1 covers 7 bases. This CDR3 is built from 12 residues. The germline CDR1 and CDR2 sequences are SEHNR and FQNEAQ (reference sequence). The junction had 6 bases not matched to a gene; V was cut back by 10 bases and J by 3 bases. CDR3 in amino acids: CATGDSHYEQYF. The DNA of the CDR3 is TGTGCCACTGGGGACAGCCACTACGAGCAGTACTTC.

The sample holds many counts of this clonotype. This chain uses TRBV2 with TRBJ1-1; D is unresolved. Germline CDR1 and CDR2: SNHLY and FYNNEI. CDR3 length: 11 amino acids. With 7 bases removed from V and 1 base from J, the gap between germline ends came to 4 bases. CDR3 loop: CASKENTEAFF. The CDR3 DNA follows: TGTGCCAGCAAAGAGAACACTGAAGCTTTCTTT.

In its sample, this clonotype was seen many times. The chain joins TRBV12-3 or TRBV12-4 to TRBJ1-1, with 9 bases aligning to TRBD1. V gave up 6 bases and J gave up 3 bases; unmatched junction bases: 8. This CDR3 is 15 amino acids long. The CDR3 DNA sequence: TGTGCCAGCAGAAGACAGGGGGGGACGGACACTGAAGCTTTCTTT. This codes for CASRRQGGTDTEAFF.

This clonotype was detected ten times or more. This chain uses TRBV6-5 with TRBJ2-5; the D is unclear. Per germline, CDR1 MNHEY and CDR2 SVGAGI. CDR3 size: 13 residues. V was shortened by 3 bases and J by 3 bases, with 8 bases between the two germline ends. The CDR3 DNA follows: TGTGCCAGCAGTTATCCGGTAAAAGAGACCCAGTACTTC. This gives the protein CASSYPVKETQYF.

This clonotype appeared many times. This chain links TRBV27 with TRBJ2-7, with D perhaps TRBD1 (6 bases). The V and J ends lost 4 bases and 3 bases respectively, with 16 bases between them. Germline lookup yields CDR1 MNHEY and CDR2 SMNVEV (reference sequence). This CDR3 has 15 amino acids. The CDR3 region is CASSYSQGIGYEQYF. CDR3 bases: TGTGCCAGCAGTTACTCACAGGGAATCGGCTACGAGCAGTACTTC.

This clonotype was seen ten or more times. The CDR3 sequence is CASSGGQGSTAYTF. DNA of the CDR3: TGTGCCAGCAGTGGGGGACAGGGATCTACCGCCTACACCTTC. The V gene is TRBV6-1, the J gene TRBJ1-2; 9 bases map to TRBD1. Per germline, CDR1 MNHNS and CDR2 SASEGT. V was pared by 4 bases and J by 10 bases, with 10 bases of the junction left unmatched. The CDR3 runs 14 residues.

Many counts were recorded for this clonotype. V gene TRBV4-2 combines with J gene TRBJ2-7, with TRBD2 as a possible D gene (5 bases). The CDR3 is made up of 17 amino acids. Germline V gene data show CDR1 as LGHNA and CDR2 as YNFKEQ. V shed 4 bases and J shed 1 base, with 20 bases lying between them. The DNA of the CDR3 is TGTGCCAGCAGCCTCCGATCTGCGGACCGACTATCCTACGAGCAGTACTTC. This sequence encodes CASSLRSADRLSYEQYF.

This clonotype appeared a few times. The chain is built from TRBV5-1 and TRBJ2-5, with D hard to call. CDR1 is SGHRS and CDR2 is YFSETQ in the germline V gene. The CDR3 loop spans 14 amino acids. Trimming took 1 base from V and 3 from J, leaving 10 bases between them. The CDR3 DNA is TGCGCCAGCAGCTTGTCCCAAGCGAAAGAGACCCAGTACTTC. Its translation: CASSLSQAKETQYF.

In this sample, this clonotype turned up many times. The DNA of the CDR3 is TGTGCCAGCAGCAAACAGGGGGCGCAGGCCGAGCAGTACTTC. Protein: CASSKQGAQAEQYF. This sequence joins TRBV6-2 or TRBV6-3 and TRBJ2-7, with TRBD1 identical over 9 bases. CDR1 and CDR2 (germline): MNHEY, SVGEGT. This CDR3 spans 14 amino acids. The junction had 9 bases not matched to a gene; V was cut back by 6 bases and J by 6 bases.

In this sample, this clonotype turned up many times. The chain employs TRBV12-3 or TRBV12-4 and TRBJ1-2; no clear D. Trimming removed 4 bases at V and 4 bases at J, with 16 bases between. The CDR3 spans 15 residues. The CDR3 here is CASSSMGLTGYGYTF. In nucleotides, the CDR3 is TGTGCCAGCAGTTCAATGGGCCTAACGGGCTATGGCTACACCTTC.

This clonotype was picked up many times. The chain couples TRBV19 to TRBJ1-1; 9 bases match TRBD1. The germline V gene encodes CDR1 LNHDA and CDR2 SQIVND (reference sequence). With 7 bases clipped from V and 3 bases from J, the junction kept 3 bases outside the gene matches. The CDR3 runs 13 residues. CDR3 sequence (DNA): TGTGCCAGTACCAGGACAGGGGACACTGAAGCTTTCTTT. This encodes CASTRTGDTEAFF.

The chain combines TRBV4-1 with TRBJ2-7; no clear D gene. Trimming left V 0 bases short and J 1 base short, with 7 bases between. This CDR3 region has 14 residues. Germline CDR1 is MGHRA and CDR2 is YSYEKL. This CDR3 is CASSQEDGSYEQYF. The CDR3 nucleotides read TGCGCCAGCAGCCAAGAGGACGGATCCTACGAGCAGTACTTC.

Only a few counts were recorded for this clonotype. The V gene is TRBV4-2, the J gene TRBJ1-1; a possible D gene is TRBD1 (6 bases). V was clipped by 0 bases and J by 4 bases, with 12 bases between them. CDR3 length: 15 residues. Per the germline V gene, CDR1 is LGHNA and CDR2 is YNFKEQ. The CDR3 nucleotides are TGTGCCAGCAGCCAAGAAGGGGGGCAGGGCACTGAAGCTTTCTTT. Protein: CASSQEGGQGTEAFF.